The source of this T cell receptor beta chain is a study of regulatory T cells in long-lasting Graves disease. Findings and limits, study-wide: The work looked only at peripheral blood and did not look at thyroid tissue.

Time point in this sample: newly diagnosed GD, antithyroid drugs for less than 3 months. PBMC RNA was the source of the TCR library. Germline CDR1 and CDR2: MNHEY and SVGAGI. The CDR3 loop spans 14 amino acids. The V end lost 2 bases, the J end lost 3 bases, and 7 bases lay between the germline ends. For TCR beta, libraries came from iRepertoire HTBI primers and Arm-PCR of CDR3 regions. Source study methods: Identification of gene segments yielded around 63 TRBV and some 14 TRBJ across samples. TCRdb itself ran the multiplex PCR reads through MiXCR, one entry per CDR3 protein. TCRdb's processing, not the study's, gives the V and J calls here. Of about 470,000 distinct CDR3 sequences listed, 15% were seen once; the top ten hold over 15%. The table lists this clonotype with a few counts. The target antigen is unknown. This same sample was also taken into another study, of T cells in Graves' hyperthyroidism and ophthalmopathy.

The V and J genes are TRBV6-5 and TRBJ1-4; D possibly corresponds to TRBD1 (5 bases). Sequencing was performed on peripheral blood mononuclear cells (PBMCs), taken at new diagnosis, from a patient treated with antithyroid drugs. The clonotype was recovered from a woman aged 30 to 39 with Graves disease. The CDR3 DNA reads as TGTGCCAGCAGTTACGGGGACGCTAATGAAAAACTGTTTTTT. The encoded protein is CASSYGDANEKLFF.